The rows below give T cell receptor beta chains drawn from one sample of a study. Only in-frame clones appear in the TCRdb table, and some are missing; sequencing was by immunoSEQ multiplex PCR. The sample contains nearly 70,000 clones, 93% of which appear only once. Sequenced: PBMCs. The receptors come from a man between 35 and 55 years old with rheumatoid arthritis. CDR3s leave out the opening cysteine and the closing phenylalanine or tryptophan. Fields, in order: CDR3 length, J gene, V gene, CDR3 protein.

cdr3_length: 12
j_call: TRBJ1-3
v_call: TRBV6-5
cdr3_aa: ASSYDRAGNTIY

cdr3_length: 14
j_call: TRBJ2-1
v_call: TRBV30
cdr3_aa: ALNTPRQGLSYEQF

cdr3_length: 13
j_call: TRBJ1-2
v_call: TRBV4-3
cdr3_aa: ASSQEIQGAYGYT

cdr3_length: 11
j_call: TRBJ1-4
v_call: TRBV19
cdr3_aa: ASSILGLEKLF

cdr3_length: 12
j_call: TRBJ2-7
v_call: TRBV7-9
cdr3_aa: ASSLDEGPSEQY

cdr3_length: 12
j_call: TRBJ2-5
v_call: TRBV7-3
cdr3_aa: ASSLAGAQETQY

cdr3_length: 11
j_call: TRBJ1-2
v_call: TRBV7-3
cdr3_aa: ASSSIPLYGYT

cdr3_length: 13
j_call: TRBJ2-1
v_call: TRBV19
cdr3_aa: ASSINAGTRNEQF

cdr3_length: 13
j_call: TRBJ2-7
v_call: TRBV5-4
cdr3_aa: ASSPRTSVSYEQY

cdr3_length: 16
j_call: TRBJ1-2
v_call: TRBV3-1/TRBV3-2
cdr3_aa: ASSRLDGVGISNYGYT

cdr3_length: 12
j_call: TRBJ1-5
v_call: TRBV7-2
cdr3_aa: ASSLVSGNQPQH

cdr3_length: 11
j_call: TRBJ2-5
v_call: TRBV18
cdr3_aa: ASSPPGQETQY

cdr3_length: 10
j_call: TRBJ2-7
v_call: TRBV30
cdr3_aa: AWKTGHHEQY

cdr3_length: 14
j_call: TRBJ2-1
v_call: TRBV7-8
cdr3_aa: ASSLGAGPTYNEQF

cdr3_length: 12
j_call: TRBJ1-2
v_call: TRBV4-2
cdr3_aa: ASSQIDRERSYT

cdr3_length: 13
j_call: TRBJ1-1
v_call: TRBV11-2
cdr3_aa: ASSPVRGAGTEAF

cdr3_length: 12
j_call: TRBJ2-2
v_call: TRBV10-3
cdr3_aa: AISESGSAGELF

cdr3_length: 13
j_call: TRBJ2-7
v_call: TRBV30
cdr3_aa: AWVSVGRSSYEQY

cdr3_length: 11
j_call: TRBJ2-1
v_call: TRBV5-5
cdr3_aa: ASSLFRGNEQF

cdr3_length: 12
j_call: TRBJ2-2
v_call: TRBV24-1
cdr3_aa: ATRGGRNTGELF

cdr3_length: 13
j_call: TRBJ1-1
v_call: TRBV9
cdr3_aa: ASSVEGGGVMEAF

cdr3_length: 13
j_call: TRBJ1-1
v_call: TRBV27
cdr3_aa: ASEGWAGLRTEAF